Listed below are T cell receptor beta chains from one sample, sequenced in a study of control samples from healthy donors and cancer patients. This table comes from immunoSEQ multiplex PCR, and its TCRdb copy is limited to in-frame clones, with some not included. This sample has approximately 79,000 clones, with over 75% found just once. The sample taken for sequencing was blood. The receptors were gathered from a man aged 50 to 60 in good health. CDR3s include the opening cysteine and the closing phenylalanine or tryptophan. The D gene is left open where the match is weak. Clone size appears in some rows only: once, few, many, or a class for an expanded clone.

d_call clone_size j_call v_call cdr3_nt cdr3_aa
NA NA TRBJ1-5 TRBV6-5 TGTGCCACTCGGGGCGGAATATTCAATCAGCCCCAGCATTTT CATRGGIFNQPQHF
NA NA TRBJ2-1 TRBV29-1 TGCAGCGTGCCTCGGGACGGGTCAAGCTCCTACAATGAGCAGTTCTTC CSVPRDGSSSYNEQFF
NA NA TRBJ2-7 TRBV10-3 TGTGCCATCATGACCCCCGTGGGCACCTCCTACGAGCAGTACTTC CAIMTPVGTSYEQYF
NA NA TRBJ2-7 TRBV12-2 TGTGCAAGTCGCGCTGACAGGGCCTACGAGCAGTACTTC CASRADRAYEQYF
NA NA TRBJ2-7 TRBV29-1 TGCAGCGTTGAGCAGGGTTGGGAGCAGTACTTC CSVEQGWEQYF
TRBD1 NA TRBJ1-2 TRBV2 TGTGCCAGCAGCGGACAGGAGAACTATGGCTACACCTTC CASSGQENYGYTF
TRBD1 NA TRBJ1-4 TRBV9 TGTGCCAGCAGCCGGGACAGGGGGGCCGAAAAACTGTTTTTT CASSRDRGAEKLFF
NA few TRBJ1-1 TRBV9 TGTGCCAGCAGCGTAGTAGGACGGGGTGACACTGAAGCTTTCTTT CASSVVGRGDTEAFF
NA NA TRBJ1-5 TRBV9 TGTGCCAGCAGCCCAAGCTGGGGGTATCAGCCCCAGCATTTT CASSPSWGYQPQHF
TRBD2 few TRBJ2-1 TRBV7-2 TGTGCCAGCAGCTTATCGGGGGGGAGTTACAATGAGCAGTTCTTC CASSLSGGSYNEQFF
NA NA TRBJ1-6 TRBV6-6 TGTGCCAGCAGACCGGACGGCGACGGGAATTCACCCCTCCACTTT CASRPDGDGNSPLHF
TRBD1 NA TRBJ2-3 TRBV7-8 TGTGCCAGCAGTTTCCGATCAGGGGGAAGGATGATCACAGATACGCAGTATTTT CASSFRSGGRMITDTQYF
TRBD2 NA TRBJ2-3 TRBV10-3 TGTGCCATCAGTGTGGGGCTAGCGGGGCGCACAGATACGCAGTATTTT CAISVGLAGRTDTQYF
NA NA TRBJ1-2 TRBV12-3/TRBV12-4 TGTGCCAGCAGTCTACCAGGTAGCGGTGGCTACACCTTC CASSLPGSGGYTF
NA NA TRBJ1-2 TRBV9 TGTGCCAGCAGCAGGCTAAGGGATAACTATTCTGGCTACACCTTC CASSRLRDNYSGYTF
NA NA TRBJ2-5 TRBV3-1/TRBV3-2 TGTGCCAGCAGCCAGGGAGCGTGGTTGACCCTAGGGGGGACCCAGTACTTC CASSQGAWLTLGGTQYF
NA NA TRBJ2-5 TRBV4-1 TGCGCCAGCAGCCAAGATCCGGCGGCCCAGTACTTC CASSQDPAAQYF
TRBD1 NA TRBJ1-5 TRBV29-1 TGCAGCGTTGTACAGGGGGCTGGGCAGCCCCAGCATTTT CSVVQGAGQPQHF
TRBD1 NA TRBJ2-7 TRBV18 TGTGCCAGCTCACTCGGACAGGGGGCGTACGAGCAGTACTTC CASSLGQGAYEQYF
TRBD2 once TRBJ2-3 TRBV5-5 TGTGCCAGCAGCTTGGATCTAGCGGGGGGCCCAGATACGCAGTATTTT CASSLDLAGGPDTQYF
NA NA TRBJ1-5 TRBV20-1 TGCAGTGCTAGTCTCTTAGCGCGGGCAGGTGATCAGCCCCAGCATTTT CSASLLARAGDQPQHF